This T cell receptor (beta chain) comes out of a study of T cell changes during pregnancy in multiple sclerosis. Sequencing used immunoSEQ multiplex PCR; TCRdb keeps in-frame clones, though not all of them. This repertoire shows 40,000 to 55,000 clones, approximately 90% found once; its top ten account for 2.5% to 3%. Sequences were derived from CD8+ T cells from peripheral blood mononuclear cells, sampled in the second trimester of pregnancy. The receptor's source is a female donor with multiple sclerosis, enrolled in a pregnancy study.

CDR3 protein: CASSQAKVTGTDTQYF. As DNA, the CDR3 is TGTGCCAGCAGCCAAGCAAAAGTTACGGGCACAGATACGCAGTATTTT. This chain uses TRBV4-2 with TRBJ2-3, with unresolved D. The CDR3 spans 16 residues. The germline gives CDR1 LGHNA, CDR2 YNFKEQ. Trimming took 1 base from V and 1 from J, leaving 12 bases between them.